This T cell receptor beta chain was documented in a study of T cell repertoires in cytomegalovirus infection. Study context: Alongside well-studied HLA-B-restricted CMV epitopes, recently identified HLA-C-restricted CMV epitopes were also used. Matching HLA type, along with CMV infection, was indicated by public TCR beta signatures. General study results and limits: Using cumulative public TCR beta family frequency, the authors identified those who carried CMV together with the relevant HLA.

This clonotype was detected ten times or more. Its antigen is undetermined. TCRdb recomputed calls from the reads with MiXCR, one row per CDR3 protein. The table includes 310,000 or so distinct CDR3 sequences, 25% detected once. This CDR3 has 14 amino acids. The V end lost 5 bases, the J end lost 11 bases, and 16 bases lay between the germline ends. CDR1 SGHTA and CDR2 FQGNSA come from the germline V gene. The clonotype originates from a human donor in good health (CMV status not recorded). Some clones in this sample may be carry-over from other donors' samples. Source: cultured PBMCs, taken from culture after CMV antigen stimulation. The J gene is TRBJ1-6, the V gene TRBV7-2, with unresolved D. CDR3 coding DNA: TGTGCCAGCAGCAAACCTCGATGGGAGGCACCCCTCCACTTT. This sequence encodes CASSKPRWEAPLHF.